This T cell receptor (beta chain) was identified during a study of blood T cell repertoires in COVID-19. Study information: COVID-19 samples, acute and convalescent, were from the United States, Italy and Spain.

The V end lost 5 bases, the J end lost 0 bases, and 13 bases lay between the germline ends. Per germline, CDR1 SGHTA and CDR2 FQGNSA. This CDR3 is 16 amino acids long. In the original analysis: Nucleated cell counts were estimated from reference gene primer amplification. Sequenced by immunoSEQ multiplex PCR; TCRdb stores in-frame clones only, minus some. V and J calls and clone size are copied from that table; D and trimming were computed from the DNA. The sample lists about 15,000 clones, 80% to 90% occurring once. V is TRBV7-2 and J is TRBJ2-2; tentatively, D is TRBD2 (6 bases). Sequencing used peripheral blood. The receptor's source is a human donor in a cohort sampled during active COVID-19. The CDR3 region has the DNA TGTGCCAGCAGCCCACTGGCGGGAACGAACACCGGGGAGCTGTTTTTT. Translation: CASSPLAGTNTGELFF.